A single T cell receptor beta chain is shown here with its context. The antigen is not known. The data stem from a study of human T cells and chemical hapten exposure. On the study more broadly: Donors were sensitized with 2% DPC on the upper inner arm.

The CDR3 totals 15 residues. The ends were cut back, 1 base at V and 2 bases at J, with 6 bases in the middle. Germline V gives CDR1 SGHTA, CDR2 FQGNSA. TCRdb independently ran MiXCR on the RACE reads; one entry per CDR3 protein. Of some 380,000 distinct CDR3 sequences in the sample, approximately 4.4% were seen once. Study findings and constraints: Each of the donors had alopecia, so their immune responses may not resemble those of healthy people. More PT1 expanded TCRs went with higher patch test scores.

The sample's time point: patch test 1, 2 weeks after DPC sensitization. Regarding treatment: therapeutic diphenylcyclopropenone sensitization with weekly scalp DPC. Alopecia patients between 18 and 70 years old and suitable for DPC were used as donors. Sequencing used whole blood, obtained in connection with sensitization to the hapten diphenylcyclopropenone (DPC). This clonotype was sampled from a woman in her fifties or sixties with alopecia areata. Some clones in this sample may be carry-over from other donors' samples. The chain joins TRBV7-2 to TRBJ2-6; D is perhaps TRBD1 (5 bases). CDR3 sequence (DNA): TGTGCCAGCAGCTTAGGACAGACTGGGGCCAACGTCCTGACTTTC. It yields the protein CASSLGQTGANVLTF.